Below are 7 T cell receptor beta chains sequenced from a single sample in a study of regulatory T cells in long-lasting Graves disease. Time point meaning: newly diagnosed GD, antithyroid drugs for less than 3 months. PBMC RNA was the source of the TCR library. Sequencing libraries for TCR beta were prepared with iRepertoire HTBI primers and Arm-PCR of CDR3 regions. MiXCR was run by TCRdb on the multiplex PCR reads, yielding one entry per CDR3 protein. The data contain about 530,000 distinct CDR3 sequences, about 16% of them seen just once; the ten biggest clones take up about 25%. These data were likewise used in another study, on T cells in Graves' hyperthyroidism and ophthalmopathy.

This sample comprised peripheral blood mononuclear cells (PBMCs), obtained at new diagnosis, from a patient treated with antithyroid drugs. The receptor set was obtained from a woman in her forties or fifties with Graves disease.

The J gene is TRBJ1-1, the V gene TRBV3-1; D might be TRBD1 (6 bases). Trimming cost V 2 bases and J 2 bases, with 12 bases left between them. Germline CDR1 is LGHDT and CDR2 is YNNKEL (reference sequence). CDR3 size: 15 residues. The CDR3 loop is CASSQRGGKNTEAFF. The CDR3 nucleotides are TGTGCCAGCAGCCAAAGGGGGGGGAAAAACACTGAAGCTTTCTTT.

The chain carries TRBV7-8 and TRBJ1-2; maybe TRBD1 (6 bases). CDR1 and CDR2 from the germline V gene are SGHVS and FQNEAQ. V was cut by 5 bases and J by 8 bases, with 24 bases left in between. The CDR3 covers 16 residues. This CDR3 reads CASSKSRGQGFDGYTF. Written as DNA, the CDR3 is TGTGCCAGCAGCAAATCCCGGGGGCAGGGCTTCGACGGCTACACCTTC. The full variable domain, in which reference TRBV7-8 and TRBJ1-2 provide the parts outside the CDR3, is GAGVSQSPRYKVAKRGQDVALRCDPISGHVSLFWYQQALGQGPEFLTYFQNEAQLDKSGLPSDRFFAERPEGSVSTLKIQRTQQEDSAVYLCASSKSRGQGFDGYTFGSGTRLTVV.

This clonotype came up many times. This chain's CDR3 is CASSLGSGRSYEQYF. CDR3 sequence (DNA): TGTGCCAGCAGCTTAGGGAGTGGACGGTCCTACGAGCAGTACTTC. The chain combines TRBV7-9 with TRBJ2-7, with D uncertain. CDR1 is SEHNR, CDR2 FQNEAQ, per germline (reference sequence). The CDR3 spans 15 residues. With 1 base removed from V and 1 base from J, the gap between germline ends came to 11 bases.

This chain links TRBV6-1 with TRBJ2-7, with D tentatively TRBD1 (6 bases). This CDR3 spans 12 amino acids. Germline V gene lookup returns CDR1 MNHNS and CDR2 SASEGT. V shed 5 bases and J shed 6 bases, with 11 bases lying between them. The CDR3 DNA reads TGTGCCAGCAGTCAAGGGACACTCGAGCAGTACTTC. Translated, it gives CASSQGTLEQYF.

This clonotype was seen many times. This chain joins TRBV20-1 and TRBJ2-6, with 7 bases aligning to TRBD1. Germline V gene data show CDR1 as DFQATT and CDR2 as SNEGSKA (reference sequence). V dropped 0 bases and J dropped 0; count of bases not matched to a gene: 8. This CDR3 spans 18 amino acids. The CDR3 spells CSARERTGHSSGANVLTF. As DNA, the CDR3 is TGCAGTGCTAGAGAAAGGACAGGTCATAGCTCTGGGGCCAACGTCCTGACTTTC.

The chain uses TRBV7-3 and TRBJ2-5; either TRBD1 or TRBD2 may supply D (6 bases each). From germline, CDR1 is SGHTA and CDR2 FQGTGA. The CDR3 totals 15 residues. With 4 bases removed from V and 5 bases from J, the gap between germline ends came to 17 bases. The CDR3 sequence is CASSSRGAKGETQYF. The CDR3 bases are TGTGCCAGCAGCTCGAGGGGGGCCAAAGGGGAGACCCAGTACTTC.

This clonotype has only a few counts. The chain has TRBV3-1 and TRBJ2-7; D possibly uses TRBD1 or TRBD2 (6 bases each). Trimming stripped 2 bases from V and 1 base from J, with 15 bases between. Germline V CDR1 and CDR2: LGHDT, YNNKEL (reference sequence). The CDR3 runs to 16 residues. The CDR3 spells CASSQLGGPFSYEQYF. In DNA, the CDR3 is TGTGCCAGCAGCCAACTCGGGGGCCCCTTTTCCTACGAGCAGTACTTC.